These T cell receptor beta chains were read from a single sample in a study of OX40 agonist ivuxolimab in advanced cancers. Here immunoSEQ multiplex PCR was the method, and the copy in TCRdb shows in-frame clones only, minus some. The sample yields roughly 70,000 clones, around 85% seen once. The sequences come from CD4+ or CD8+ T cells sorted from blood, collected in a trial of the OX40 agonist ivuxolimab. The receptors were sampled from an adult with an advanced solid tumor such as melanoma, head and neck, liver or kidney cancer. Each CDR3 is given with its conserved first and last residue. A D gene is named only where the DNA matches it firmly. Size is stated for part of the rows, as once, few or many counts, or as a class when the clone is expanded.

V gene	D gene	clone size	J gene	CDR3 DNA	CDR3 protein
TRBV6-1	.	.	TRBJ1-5	TGTGCCAGCAGCCGTCGGGGGGATCAGCCCCAGCATTTT	CASSRRGDQPQHF
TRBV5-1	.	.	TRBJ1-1	TGCGCCAGCAGCCTTGACGGTCGCGGGGAAGCTTTCTTT	CASSLDGRGEAFF
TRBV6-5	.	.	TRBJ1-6	TGTGCCAGCAGTTACGGGGGTGCCAATAATTCACCCCTCCACTTT	CASSYGGANNSPLHF
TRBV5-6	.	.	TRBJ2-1	TGTGCCAGCAGCACCCAACAACACTCCTACAATGAGCAGTTCTTC	CASSTQQHSYNEQFF
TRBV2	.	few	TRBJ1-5	TGTGCCAGCAGTGGTCTTAGTACGTGGCAGCCCCAGCATTTT	CASSGLSTWQPQHF
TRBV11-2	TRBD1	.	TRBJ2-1	TGTGCCAGCAGCTTAATAAGGGGGCAAAATGAGCAGTTCTTC	CASSLIRGQNEQFF
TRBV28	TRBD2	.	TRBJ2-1	TGTGCCAGCAGTTCCCTAGGCGGGGGGGCCTACAATGAGCAGTTCTTC	CASSSLGGGAYNEQFF
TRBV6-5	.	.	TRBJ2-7	TGTGCCAGCAGTTCACAGGGAGTTGGATCCTACGAGCAGTACTTC	CASSSQGVGSYEQYF
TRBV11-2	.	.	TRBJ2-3	TGTGCCAGCAGCTCTTGGGGCACAGATACGCAGTATTTT	CASSSWGTDTQYF
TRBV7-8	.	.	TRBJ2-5	TGTGCCAGTTTTTCCCCGACAGGACACCAAGAGACCCAGTACTTC	CASFSPTGHQETQYF
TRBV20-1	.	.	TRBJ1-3	TGCAGTGCTAGAACCGGAAACACCATATATTTT	CSARTGNTIYF
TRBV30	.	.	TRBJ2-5	TGTGCCTGGAGTGTAGGGGCTAGCTTCGAGACCCAGTACTTC	CAWSVGASFETQYF
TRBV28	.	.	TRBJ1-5	TGTGCCAGCAGAACCCAGGGGATGAATCAGCCCCAGCATTTT	CASRTQGMNQPQHF
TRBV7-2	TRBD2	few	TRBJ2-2	TGTGCCAGCAGCTTACGGGCACTAGCGGGGGGTGCGAACACCGGGGAGCTGTTTTTT	CASSLRALAGGANTGELFF
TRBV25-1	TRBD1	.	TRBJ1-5	TGTGCCAGCAGTGGGACAGGGTATACTCAGCCCCAGCATTTT	CASSGTGYTQPQHF
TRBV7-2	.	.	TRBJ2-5	TGTGCCAGCAGCTCAGTCCCGGTACAAGAGACCCAGTACTTC	CASSSVPVQETQYF
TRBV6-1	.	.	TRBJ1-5	TGTGCCAGCTGCAGAGGCCGGAATAGCAATCAGCCCCAGCATTTT	CASCRGRNSNQPQHF
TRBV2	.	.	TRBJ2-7	TGTGCCAGCAGGACCCTCCTAGCCTCCTACGAGCAGTACTTC	CASRTLLASYEQYF
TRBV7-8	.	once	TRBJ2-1	TGTGCCAGCAGCTGGACTTTTGCCGAGCAGTTCTTC	CASSWTFAEQFF
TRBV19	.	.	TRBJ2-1	TGTGCCAGTAGTTCGACCTGGACTCGTGAGCAGTTCTTC	CASSSTWTREQFF
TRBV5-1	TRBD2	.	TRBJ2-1	TGCGCCAGCAGCAAGACTAGCGGGAATTACTACAATGAGCAGTTCTTC	CASSKTSGNYYNEQFF
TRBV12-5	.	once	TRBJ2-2	TGTGCTAGTGGTTTTGTGCAGGGCGGCACCGGGGAGCTGTTTTTT	CASGFVQGGTGELFF
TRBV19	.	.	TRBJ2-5	TGTGCCAGTAGTAACCCCTGGCAGAGCCAAGAGACCCAGTACTTC	CASSNPWQSQETQYF
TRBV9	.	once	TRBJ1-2	TGTGCCAGCAGCGTAAATACGGGAGGAGGCTACACCTTC	CASSVNTGGGYTF
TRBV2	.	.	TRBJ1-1	TGTGCCAGCAGTGAAGCCCGCAGGAACACTGAAGCTTTCTTT	CASSEARRNTEAFF
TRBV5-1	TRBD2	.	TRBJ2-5	TGCGCCAGCAGCTTAGGACTAGCGGGGGGACAAGAGACCCAGTACTTC	CASSLGLAGGQETQYF
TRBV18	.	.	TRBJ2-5	TGTGCCAGCTCACCACTACAAGGACAACAAGAGACCCAGTACTTC	CASSPLQGQQETQYF
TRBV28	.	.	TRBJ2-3	TGTGCCAGCAGCTCCCCGGGGCAGTGGACAGATACGCAGTATTTT	CASSSPGQWTDTQYF
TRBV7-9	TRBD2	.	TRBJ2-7	TGTGCCAGCAGCTTAGGGGGACTAGCTAGCGAGCAGTACTTC	CASSLGGLASEQYF
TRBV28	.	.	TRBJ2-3	TGTGCCAGCAGCCTGTCAGATAGCACAGATACGCAGTATTTT	CASSLSDSTDTQYF
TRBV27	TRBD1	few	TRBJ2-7	TGTGCCAGCAGTTCCTGGACAGGGGGAAAATACGAGCAGTACTTC	CASSSWTGGKYEQYF
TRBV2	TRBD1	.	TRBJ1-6	TGTGCCAGCAGTGGACAGGGATCCTTTAGTTCACCCCTCCACTTT	CASSGQGSFSSPLHF
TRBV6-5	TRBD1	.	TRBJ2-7	TGTGCCAGCAGTTCCGGGACAGGGCCTGGTGAGCAGTACTTC	CASSSGTGPGEQYF
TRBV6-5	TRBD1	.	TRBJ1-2	TGTGCCAGCAGTTACCTAGACAGGGGGGGTAACTATGGCTACACCTTC	CASSYLDRGGNYGYTF
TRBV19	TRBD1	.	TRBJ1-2	TGTGCCAGTAGGGCGACAGGGGACATCTATGGCTACACCTTC	CASRATGDIYGYTF
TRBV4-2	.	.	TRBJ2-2	TGTGCCAGCAGCTCGAGGACCGGGGAGCTGTTTTTT	CASSSRTGELFF
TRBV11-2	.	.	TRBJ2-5	TGTGCCAGCAGCTTGGGGGGTCGGAAGACCCAGTACTTC	CASSLGGRKTQYF
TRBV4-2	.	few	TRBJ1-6	TGTGCCAGCAGCCAAGAGTACACTTTCAACTCACCCCTCCACTTT	CASSQEYTFNSPLHF
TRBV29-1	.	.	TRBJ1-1	TGCAGCGTTGCTTATTCTTCGTTCAGGGACACTGAAGCTTTCTTT	CSVAYSSFRDTEAFF
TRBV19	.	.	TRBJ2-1	TGTGCCAGTAGTTTCGGACAAATCTACAATGAGCAGTTCTTC	CASSFGQIYNEQFF
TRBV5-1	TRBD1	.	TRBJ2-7	TGCGCCAGCAGCTCCCATGGGGGACAGGGGACCTACGAGCAGTACTTC	CASSSHGGQGTYEQYF
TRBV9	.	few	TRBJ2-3	TGTGCCAGCAGCGTAGGTGGGGTTTACACAGATACGCAGTATTTT	CASSVGGVYTDTQYF
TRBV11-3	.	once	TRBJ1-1	TGTGCCAGCAGCTTAGGTCCCCGGGAAGCTTTCTTT	CASSLGPREAFF
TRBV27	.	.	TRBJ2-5	TGTGCCAGCAGTTCCCCTATGGGCCAAGAGACCCAGTACTTC	CASSSPMGQETQYF
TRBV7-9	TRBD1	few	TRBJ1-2	TGTGCCAGCAGCTTATACATGGACAGGGGCTATGGCTACACCTTC	CASSLYMDRGYGYTF
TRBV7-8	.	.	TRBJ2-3	TGTGCCAGCAGCCCGGCTGAGGGGCTGCGCACAGATACGCAGTATTTT	CASSPAEGLRTDTQYF
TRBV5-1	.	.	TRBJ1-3	TGCGCCAGCAGCTTGCGGGACCCCTCTGGAAACACCATATATTTT	CASSLRDPSGNTIYF
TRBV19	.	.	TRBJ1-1	TGTGCCAGTGCACCTCTTCCGTCGACAGCCACTGAAGCTTTCTTT	CASAPLPSTATEAFF
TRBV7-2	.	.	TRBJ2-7	TGTGCCAGCAGCTTGTTCGCCTACGAGCAGTACTTC	CASSLFAYEQYF
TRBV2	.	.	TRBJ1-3	TGTGCCAGCAGTCGGAGGGTGAACACCATATATTTT	CASSRRVNTIYF
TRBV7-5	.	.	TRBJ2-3	TGTGCCAGAACCTCCTTCCGGGGGGTGAGCACAGATACGCAGTATTTT	CARTSFRGVSTDTQYF
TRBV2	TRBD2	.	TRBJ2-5	TGTGCCAGCCTTGCGGGGGGCTGGTGGGAGACCCAGTACTTC	CASLAGGWWETQYF
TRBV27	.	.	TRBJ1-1	TGTGCCAGCAGTTTATGGGCAGGACTGAACACCGAAGCTTTCTTT	CASSLWAGLNTEAFF
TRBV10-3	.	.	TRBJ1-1	TGTGCCATCACCAAAGGACCATCGAACACTGAAGCTTTCTTT	CAITKGPSNTEAFF